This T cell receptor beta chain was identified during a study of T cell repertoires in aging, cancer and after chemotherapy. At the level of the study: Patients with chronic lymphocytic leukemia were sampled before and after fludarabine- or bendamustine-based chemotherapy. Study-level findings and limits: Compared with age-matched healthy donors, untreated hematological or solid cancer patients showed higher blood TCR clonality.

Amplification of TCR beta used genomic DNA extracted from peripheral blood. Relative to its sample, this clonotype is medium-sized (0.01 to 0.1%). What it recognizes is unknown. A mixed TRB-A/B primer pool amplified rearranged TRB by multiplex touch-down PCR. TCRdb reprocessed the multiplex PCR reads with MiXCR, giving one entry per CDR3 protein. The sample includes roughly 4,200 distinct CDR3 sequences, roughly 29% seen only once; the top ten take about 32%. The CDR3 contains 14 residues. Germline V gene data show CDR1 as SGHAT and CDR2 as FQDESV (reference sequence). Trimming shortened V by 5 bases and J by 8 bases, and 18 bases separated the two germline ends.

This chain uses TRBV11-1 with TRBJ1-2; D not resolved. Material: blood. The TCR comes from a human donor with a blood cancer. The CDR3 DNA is TGTGCCAGCAGCCCGGCGGATATTCAGTGGGGCTACACCTTC. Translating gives CASSPADIQWGYTF.